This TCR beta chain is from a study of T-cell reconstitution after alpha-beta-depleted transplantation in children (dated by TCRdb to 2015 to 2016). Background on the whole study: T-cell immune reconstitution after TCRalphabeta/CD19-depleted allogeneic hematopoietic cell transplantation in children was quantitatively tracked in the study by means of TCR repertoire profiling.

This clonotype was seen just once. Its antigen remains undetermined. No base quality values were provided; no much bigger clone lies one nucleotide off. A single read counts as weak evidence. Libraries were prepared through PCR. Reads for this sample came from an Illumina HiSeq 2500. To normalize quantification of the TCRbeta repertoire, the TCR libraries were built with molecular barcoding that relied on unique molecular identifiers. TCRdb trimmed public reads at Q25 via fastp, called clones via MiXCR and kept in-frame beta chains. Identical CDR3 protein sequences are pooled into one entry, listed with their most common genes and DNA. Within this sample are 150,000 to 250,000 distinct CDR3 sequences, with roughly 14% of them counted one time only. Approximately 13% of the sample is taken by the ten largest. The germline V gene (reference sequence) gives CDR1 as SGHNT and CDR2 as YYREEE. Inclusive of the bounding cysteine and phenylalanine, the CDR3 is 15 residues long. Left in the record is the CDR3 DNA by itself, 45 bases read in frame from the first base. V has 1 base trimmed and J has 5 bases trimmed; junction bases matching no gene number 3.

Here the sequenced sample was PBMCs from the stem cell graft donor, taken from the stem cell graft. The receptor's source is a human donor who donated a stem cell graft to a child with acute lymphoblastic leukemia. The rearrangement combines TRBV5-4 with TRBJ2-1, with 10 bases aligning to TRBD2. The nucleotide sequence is TGTGCCAGCAGCTTGTCAGCGGGAGGGGACAATGAGCAGTTCTTC. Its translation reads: CASSLSAGGDNEQFF. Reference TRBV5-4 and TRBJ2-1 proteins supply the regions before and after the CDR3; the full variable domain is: ETGVTQSPTHLIKTRGQQVTLRCSSQSGHNTVSWYQQALGQGPQFIFQYYREEENGRGNFPPRFSGLQFPNYSSELNVNALELDDSALYLCASSLSAGGDNEQFFGPGTRLTVL.